Shown below are 9 T cell receptor beta chains from a single sample sequenced in a study of blood T cell repertoires in COVID-19. Sequenced by immunoSEQ multiplex PCR; TCRdb stores in-frame clones only, minus some. Of about 98,000 clones in the sample, over 70% were seen once. The sample consisted of peripheral blood. These receptors originate from a woman aged 80 or older with acute or convalescent COVID-19.

This sequence joins TRBV3-1 (or the pseudogene TRBV3-2) and TRBJ2-7; D is unclear. This CDR3 has 15 amino acids. CDR1 LGHDT and CDR2 YNNKEL come from the germline V gene (reference sequence). V was cut by 0 bases and J by 2 bases, with 11 bases left in between. In DNA, the CDR3 is TGTGCCAGCAGCCAAGATACATCTGAAGCCTACGAGCAGTACTTC. Translation: CASSQDTSEAYEQYF.

The rearrangement joins TRBV3-1 (or the pseudogene TRBV3-2) to TRBJ2-3; 13 bases agree with TRBD2. This CDR3 contains 16 residues. Germline V CDR1 and CDR2: LGHDT, YNNKEL (reference sequence). V lost 3 bases, J lost 3 bases, and 3 bases stayed unmatched. As DNA, the CDR3 is TGTGCCAGCAGCCAGACTAGCGGGGGGCAAACAGATACGCAGTATTTT. This gives the protein CASSQTSGGQTDTQYF.

The V call is TRBV6-4, the J call TRBJ2-7; tentatively, D is TRBD2 (6 bases). The germline V gene has CDR1 MRHNA and CDR2 SNTAGT. V gave up 4 bases and J gave up 5 bases, with 12 bases separating them. There are 13 residues in the CDR3. The chain's CDR3 is CASSGRDRDEQYV. CDR3 DNA: TGTGCCAGCAGTGGGAGGGACCGGGACGAGCAGTACGTC.

The V gene is TRBV5-1, the J gene TRBJ2-1; 8 bases match TRBD2. CDR1 and CDR2 from the germline V gene are SGHRS and YFSETQ. CDR3 length: 14 residues. V gave up 4 bases and J gave up 7 bases; unmatched junction bases: 7. CDR3 bases: TGCGCCAGCAGCACTGGACTAGCTTGGAATGAGCAGTTCTTC. It yields the protein CASSTGLAWNEQFF.

The CDR3 sequence: CASSAVQGTGNTIYF. CDR3 sequence (DNA): TGTGCCAGCAGCGCAGTACAGGGCACTGGAAACACCATATATTTT. The rearrangement uses TRBV9 and TRBJ1-3, with D maybe TRBD1 (6 bases). Germline V gene data show CDR1 as SGDLS and CDR2 as YYNGEE. Trimming shortened V by 3 bases and J by 2 bases, and 12 bases separated the two germline ends. This CDR3 is built from 15 residues. The full variable domain, in which reference TRBV9 and TRBJ1-3 provide the parts outside the CDR3, is DSGVTQTPKHLITATGQRVTLRCSPRSGDLSVYWYQQSLDQGLQFLIQYYNGEERAKGNILERFSAQQFPDLHSELNLSSLELGDSALYFCASSAVQGTGNTIYFGEGSWLTVV.

V gene TRBV6-1 combines with J gene TRBJ1-4, with TRBD1 identical over 10 bases. CDR1 is MNHNS, CDR2 SASEGT, per germline. The J segment lost 5 bases and the V segment lost 10 bases, leaving 10 bases of the junction unmatched. The CDR3 totals 15 residues. CDR3 sequence reads: CAIADRGGQNEKLFF. CDR3 nucleotides: TGTGCCATCGCGGACAGGGGGGGACAAAATGAAAAACTGTTTTTT.

This sequence joins TRBV30 and TRBJ1-6, with D possibly TRBD1 on 5 matching bases. Per the germline V gene, CDR1 is GTSNPN and CDR2 is SVGIG (reference sequence). V lost 3 bases to trimming and J lost 7 bases, with 13 bases between them. This CDR3 has 14 residues. The CDR3 here is CAWRIDSFNSPLHF. In DNA, the CDR3 is TGTGCCTGGAGGATCGACAGCTTCAATTCACCCCTCCACTTT.

The chain uses TRBV11-2 and TRBJ2-7, with D possibly TRBD1 on 6 matching bases. The CDR3 is 13 residues long. The ends were cut back, 6 bases at V and 5 bases at J, with 14 bases in the middle. Germline V gives CDR1 SGHAT, CDR2 FQNNGV. The CDR3 sequence is CASRPTGSHEQYV. The CDR3 DNA reads TGTGCCAGCAGACCTACAGGGTCCCACGAGCAGTACGTC.

The rearrangement joins TRBV18 to TRBJ2-7; TRBD1 agrees at 7 bases. V lost 3 bases and J lost 7; bases outside the gene matches: 6. This CDR3 region has 13 residues. CDR1 is KGHSH and CDR2 is LQKENI in the germline V gene. The CDR3 reads CASSPGTDQEQYV. For the CDR3, the DNA is TGTGCCAGCTCACCCGGGACAGACCAAGAGCAGTACGTC.